A selection of T cell receptor beta chains follows, all from one sample in a study of cytomegalovirus exposure and HLA in healthy donors. The assay was immunoSEQ multiplex PCR, and TCRdb's table has in-frame clones only and misses some. The data show around 170,000 clones, with around 86% seen just once and roughly 6% held by the top ten. Material for sequencing was PBMCs. The receptors stem from a man between 35 and 55 years old in good health and CMV-seropositive. CDR3s include the opening cysteine and the closing phenylalanine or tryptophan. The order of the fields is V gene, D gene, clone size, J gene, CDR3 protein, CDR3 DNA. The D gene is left open where the match is weak. The size field is filled for only some rows; it gives once, few, many or a size class.

V gene: TRBV5-6; D gene: -; clone size: once; J gene: TRBJ1-4; CDR3 protein: CASSRKVGVGTNEKLFF; CDR3 DNA: TGTGCCAGCAGCAGGAAGGTCGGGGTAGGGACTAATGAAAAACTGTTTTTT
V gene: TRBV19; D gene: TRBD1; clone size: few; J gene: TRBJ1-2; CDR3 protein: CASSRTGPNYGYTF; CDR3 DNA: TGTGCCAGTAGTAGGACAGGGCCTAACTATGGCTACACCTTC
V gene: TRBV18; D gene: -; clone size: -; J gene: TRBJ1-1; CDR3 protein: CASSLRTAGGTEAFF; CDR3 DNA: TGTGCCAGCTCACTTCGGACGGCCGGAGGAACTGAAGCTTTCTTT
V gene: TRBV12-5; D gene: TRBD1; clone size: few; J gene: TRBJ2-5; CDR3 protein: CASGLDRGLWQETQYF; CDR3 DNA: TGTGCTAGTGGACTCGACAGGGGGCTATGGCAAGAGACCCAGTACTTC
V gene: TRBV9; D gene: -; clone size: -; J gene: TRBJ2-3; CDR3 protein: CASSVGALNTDTQYF; CDR3 DNA: TGTGCCAGCAGCGTAGGGGCATTGAACACAGATACGCAGTATTTT
V gene: TRBV29-1; D gene: TRBD2; clone size: -; J gene: TRBJ2-3; CDR3 protein: CSVAGRVADTQYF; CDR3 DNA: TGCAGCGTTGCGGGGAGGGTTGCAGATACGCAGTATTTT
V gene: TRBV11-3; D gene: -; clone size: -; J gene: TRBJ1-1; CDR3 protein: CASSLTPNTEAFF; CDR3 DNA: TGTGCCAGCAGCCTTACACCGAACACTGAAGCTTTCTTT
V gene: TRBV2; D gene: -; clone size: few; J gene: TRBJ1-4; CDR3 protein: CAINPGTFGEKLFF; CDR3 DNA: TGTGCCATAAACCCCGGGACATTTGGTGAAAAACTGTTTTTT
V gene: TRBV10-3; D gene: -; clone size: once; J gene: TRBJ2-3; CDR3 protein: CAIEASSTDTQYF; CDR3 DNA: TGTGCCATCGAGGCTTCTAGCACAGATACGCAGTATTTT
V gene: TRBV6-5; D gene: -; clone size: -; J gene: TRBJ2-7; CDR3 protein: CASNKAGYYEQYF; CDR3 DNA: TGTGCCAGCAATAAAGCGGGCTACTACGAGCAGTACTTC
V gene: TRBV5-4; D gene: TRBD1; clone size: -; J gene: TRBJ2-6; CDR3 protein: CASSPPGQRSGANVLTF; CDR3 DNA: TGTGCCAGCAGCCCACCGGGACAGCGCTCTGGGGCCAACGTCCTGACTTTC
V gene: TRBV4-1; D gene: TRBD1; clone size: -; J gene: TRBJ2-7; CDR3 protein: CASSQGLAGGSYEQYF; CDR3 DNA: TGCGCCAGCAGCCAAGGGTTAGCAGGGGGCTCCTACGAGCAGTACTTC
V gene: TRBV4-3; D gene: -; clone size: -; J gene: TRBJ2-7; CDR3 protein: CASSQDGGASSYEQYF; CDR3 DNA: TGCGCCAGCAGCCAAGACGGCGGGGCAAGCTCCTACGAGCAGTACTTC
V gene: TRBV5-6; D gene: -; clone size: -; J gene: TRBJ2-5; CDR3 protein: CASSAWGVQETQYF; CDR3 DNA: TGTGCCAGCAGCGCCTGGGGGGTCCAAGAGACCCAGTACTTC
V gene: TRBV14; D gene: -; clone size: -; J gene: TRBJ1-2; CDR3 protein: CASSPGGQGYYGYTF; CDR3 DNA: TGTGCCAGCAGCCCCGGGGGGCAGGGTTATTATGGCTACACCTTC
V gene: TRBV5-1; D gene: -; clone size: once; J gene: TRBJ1-1; CDR3 protein: CASSPQAGMFPEAFF; CDR3 DNA: TGCGCCAGCAGCCCCCAGGCAGGGATGTTCCCTGAAGCTTTCTTT
V gene: TRBV28; D gene: -; clone size: -; J gene: TRBJ1-5; CDR3 protein: CASSAPLTGREPQHF; CDR3 DNA: TGTGCCAGCAGTGCCCCCCTCACAGGGCGTGAGCCCCAGCATTTT
V gene: TRBV6-1; D gene: TRBD1; clone size: -; J gene: TRBJ2-5; CDR3 protein: CASLKDRGGEETQYF; CDR3 DNA: TGTGCCAGCTTAAAGGACAGGGGAGGGGAAGAGACCCAGTACTTC
V gene: TRBV19; D gene: -; clone size: -; J gene: TRBJ2-5; CDR3 protein: CASSIDLEETQYF; CDR3 DNA: TGTGCCAGTAGTATAGACCTCGAAGAGACCCAGTACTTC
V gene: TRBV28; D gene: TRBD1; clone size: -; J gene: TRBJ2-7; CDR3 protein: CASSLWGQGPYEQYF; CDR3 DNA: TGTGCCAGCAGTTTATGGGGACAGGGGCCCTACGAGCAGTACTTC
V gene: TRBV7-8; D gene: TRBD1; clone size: few; J gene: TRBJ1-2; CDR3 protein: CASSLRDRDYGYTF; CDR3 DNA: TGTGCCAGCAGCTTAAGGGACAGGGATTATGGCTACACCTTC
V gene: TRBV4-2; D gene: TRBD2; clone size: -; J gene: TRBJ2-5; CDR3 protein: CASSQTPGLAGGRLETQYF; CDR3 DNA: TGTGCCAGCAGCCAAACACCGGGACTAGCGGGGGGGAGGCTAGAGACCCAGTACTTC
V gene: TRBV5-6; D gene: TRBD2; clone size: -; J gene: TRBJ2-3; CDR3 protein: CASSLETSGTDTQYF; CDR3 DNA: TGTGCCAGCAGCTTGGAAACTAGCGGCACAGATACGCAGTATTTT
V gene: TRBV6-5; D gene: -; clone size: -; J gene: TRBJ2-6; CDR3 protein: CASSYGQPSGANVLTF; CDR3 DNA: TGTGCCAGCAGTTACGGACAGCCCTCTGGGGCCAACGTCCTGACTTTC
V gene: TRBV7-6; D gene: -; clone size: -; J gene: TRBJ2-7; CDR3 protein: CASSLRPGYEQYF; CDR3 DNA: TGTGCCAGCAGCTTACGCCCAGGATACGAGCAGTACTTC
V gene: TRBV6-1; D gene: -; clone size: -; J gene: TRBJ2-7; CDR3 protein: CASRTTYEQYF; CDR3 DNA: TGTGCCAGCAGGACAACCTACGAGCAGTACTTC
V gene: TRBV30; D gene: TRBD1; clone size: -; J gene: TRBJ2-4; CDR3 protein: CAWSPSRWDRGLLAKNIQYF; CDR3 DNA: TGTGCCTGGAGTCCCAGTCGGTGGGACAGGGGGCTTTTAGCCAAAAACATTCAGTACTTC
V gene: TRBV15; D gene: TRBD1; clone size: -; J gene: TRBJ2-2; CDR3 protein: CATSPRQGANTGELFF; CDR3 DNA: TGTGCCACCAGCCCTCGACAGGGAGCGAACACCGGGGAGCTGTTTTTT
V gene: TRBV7-3; D gene: -; clone size: -; J gene: TRBJ2-2; CDR3 protein: CASSPLRGSHTGELFF; CDR3 DNA: TGTGCCAGCAGTCCCCTTCGAGGGTCACACACCGGGGAGCTGTTTTTT
V gene: TRBV27; D gene: -; clone size: -; J gene: TRBJ1-5; CDR3 protein: CASSLSTGMIQPQHF; CDR3 DNA: TGTGCCAGCAGTTTATCTACGGGGATGATTCAGCCCCAGCATTTT
V gene: TRBV28; D gene: -; clone size: -; J gene: TRBJ1-5; CDR3 protein: CATNRGGGGNQPQHF; CDR3 DNA: TGTGCCACCAACAGAGGGGGTGGGGGCAATCAGCCCCAGCATTTT
V gene: TRBV5-1; D gene: -; clone size: -; J gene: TRBJ1-6; CDR3 protein: CASSPGHGRGNSPLHF; CDR3 DNA: TGCGCCAGCAGCCCTGGACACGGGAGGGGGAATTCACCCCTCCACTTT
V gene: TRBV5-6; D gene: -; clone size: few; J gene: TRBJ1-6; CDR3 protein: CASSRGVSNSPLHF; CDR3 DNA: TGTGCCAGCAGCCGCGGGGTCTCTAATTCACCCCTCCACTTT
V gene: TRBV19; D gene: -; clone size: -; J gene: TRBJ2-4; CDR3 protein: CASSKQGEGKNIQYF; CDR3 DNA: TGTGCCAGTAGTAAACAGGGGGAGGGCAAAAACATTCAGTACTTC
V gene: TRBV28; D gene: TRBD2; clone size: -; J gene: TRBJ2-1; CDR3 protein: CASSPRGGPLYNEQFF; CDR3 DNA: TGTGCCAGCAGTCCCCGGGGAGGGCCCCTCTACAATGAGCAGTTCTTC
V gene: TRBV5-1; D gene: TRBD2; clone size: -; J gene: TRBJ2-3; CDR3 protein: CASSLDPSASGGNTDTQYF; CDR3 DNA: TGCGCCAGCAGCTTGGATCCGTCGGCTAGCGGGGGCAACACAGATACGCAGTATTTT
V gene: TRBV7-6; D gene: TRBD1; clone size: -; J gene: TRBJ2-1; CDR3 protein: CASSLEGATSSYNEQFF; CDR3 DNA: TGTGCCAGCAGCTTAGAGGGGGCAACGAGCTCCTACAATGAGCAGTTCTTC
V gene: TRBV18; D gene: -; clone size: few; J gene: TRBJ2-2; CDR3 protein: CASSETSSGTGELFF; CDR3 DNA: TGTGCCAGCTCAGAAACTAGTTCAGGCACCGGGGAGCTGTTTTTT
V gene: TRBV27; D gene: -; clone size: -; J gene: TRBJ2-2; CDR3 protein: CASSLYLRDGGGELFF; CDR3 DNA: TGTGCCAGCAGTTTATACTTACGGGACGGGGGCGGGGAGCTGTTTTTT
V gene: TRBV5-4; D gene: -; clone size: -; J gene: TRBJ1-5; CDR3 protein: CASSVEPHEFAQHF; CDR3 DNA: TGTGCCAGCAGCGTGGAGCCCCATGAATTTGCCCAGCATTTT
V gene: TRBV9; D gene: -; clone size: -; J gene: TRBJ1-5; CDR3 protein: CASSRDGGSNQPQHF; CDR3 DNA: TGTGCCAGCAGCCGAGATGGGGGCAGCAATCAGCCCCAGCATTTT
V gene: TRBV7-9; D gene: TRBD1; clone size: -; J gene: TRBJ2-1; CDR3 protein: CASSSPGQLYNEQFF; CDR3 DNA: TGTGCCAGCAGCTCCCCGGGACAGCTCTACAATGAGCAGTTCTTC
V gene: TRBV5-1; D gene: -; clone size: -; J gene: TRBJ2-3; CDR3 protein: CASSPGDSTDTQYF; CDR3 DNA: TGCGCCAGCAGCCCAGGGGACAGCACAGATACGCAGTATTTT
V gene: TRBV29-1; D gene: -; clone size: -; J gene: TRBJ2-5; CDR3 protein: CSVEPQETQYF; CDR3 DNA: TGCAGCGTTGAACCACAAGAGACCCAGTACTTC
V gene: TRBV19; D gene: TRBD2; clone size: few; J gene: TRBJ2-1; CDR3 protein: CASSIVAGGWNEQFF; CDR3 DNA: TGTGCCAGTAGTATAGTAGCGGGGGGCTGGAATGAGCAGTTCTTC
V gene: TRBV9; D gene: -; clone size: -; J gene: TRBJ2-2; CDR3 protein: CASSVGPVPQGLTGELFF; CDR3 DNA: TGTGCCAGCAGCGTAGGGCCCGTCCCCCAGGGCCTCACCGGGGAGCTGTTTTTT
V gene: TRBV5-1; D gene: -; clone size: -; J gene: TRBJ2-7; CDR3 protein: CASSLTRVREQYF; CDR3 DNA: TGCGCCAGCAGCTTGACCAGGGTGCGCGAGCAGTACTTC
V gene: TRBV6-5; D gene: TRBD1; clone size: once; J gene: TRBJ2-7; CDR3 protein: CASSFGTAWDEQYF; CDR3 DNA: TGTGCCAGCAGTTTCGGGACAGCTTGGGACGAGCAGTACTTC
V gene: TRBV27; D gene: TRBD1; clone size: -; J gene: TRBJ2-7; CDR3 protein: CASSHGQGGYEQYF; CDR3 DNA: TGTGCCAGCAGTCACGGACAGGGAGGCTACGAGCAGTACTTC
V gene: TRBV23-1; D gene: -; clone size: -; J gene: TRBJ2-5; CDR3 protein: CASSRLGTPNFETQYF; CDR3 DNA: TGCGCCAGCAGTCGACTCGGGACTCCGAACTTCGAGACCCAGTACTTC
V gene: TRBV5-8; D gene: TRBD1; clone size: -; J gene: TRBJ2-1; CDR3 protein: CASSLGTGADYNEQFF; CDR3 DNA: TGTGCCAGCAGCTTGGGGACAGGCGCGGACTACAATGAGCAGTTCTTC
V gene: TRBV7-9; D gene: -; clone size: -; J gene: TRBJ1-6; CDR3 protein: CASSLYLGLNSPLHF; CDR3 DNA: TGTGCCAGCAGCTTATATCTGGGCCTTAATTCACCCCTCCACTTT
V gene: TRBV5-1; D gene: TRBD1; clone size: -; J gene: TRBJ1-2; CDR3 protein: CASSISQGAAPNYGYTF; CDR3 DNA: TGCGCCAGCAGCATCTCCCAGGGGGCGGCCCCTAACTATGGCTACACCTTC
V gene: TRBV9; D gene: -; clone size: -; J gene: TRBJ2-1; CDR3 protein: CASSQAGNAYNEQFF; CDR3 DNA: TGTGCCAGCAGCCAGGCAGGGAACGCCTACAATGAGCAGTTCTTC
V gene: TRBV5-5; D gene: -; clone size: -; J gene: TRBJ1-4; CDR3 protein: CASSFRTGEKLFF; CDR3 DNA: TGTGCCAGCAGCTTCCGCACAGGAGAAAAACTGTTTTTT
V gene: TRBV27; D gene: -; clone size: -; J gene: TRBJ1-1; CDR3 protein: CASSLGRTGTEAFF; CDR3 DNA: TGTGCCAGCAGTTTGGGCAGGACGGGGACTGAAGCTTTCTTT
V gene: TRBV5-1; D gene: -; clone size: -; J gene: TRBJ2-5; CDR3 protein: CASSLNWDTQETQYF; CDR3 DNA: TGCGCCAGCAGCTTGAATTGGGACACTCAAGAGACCCAGTACTTC
V gene: TRBV5-1; D gene: -; clone size: -; J gene: TRBJ2-7; CDR3 protein: CASSLAASGSFEQYF; CDR3 DNA: TGCGCCAGCAGCTTAGCCGCCTCGGGGTCCTTCGAGCAGTACTTC
V gene: TRBV5-1; D gene: TRBD1; clone size: -; J gene: TRBJ2-1; CDR3 protein: CASSLGQGAREQFF; CDR3 DNA: TGCGCCAGCAGCTTGGGGCAGGGGGCAAGGGAGCAGTTCTTC